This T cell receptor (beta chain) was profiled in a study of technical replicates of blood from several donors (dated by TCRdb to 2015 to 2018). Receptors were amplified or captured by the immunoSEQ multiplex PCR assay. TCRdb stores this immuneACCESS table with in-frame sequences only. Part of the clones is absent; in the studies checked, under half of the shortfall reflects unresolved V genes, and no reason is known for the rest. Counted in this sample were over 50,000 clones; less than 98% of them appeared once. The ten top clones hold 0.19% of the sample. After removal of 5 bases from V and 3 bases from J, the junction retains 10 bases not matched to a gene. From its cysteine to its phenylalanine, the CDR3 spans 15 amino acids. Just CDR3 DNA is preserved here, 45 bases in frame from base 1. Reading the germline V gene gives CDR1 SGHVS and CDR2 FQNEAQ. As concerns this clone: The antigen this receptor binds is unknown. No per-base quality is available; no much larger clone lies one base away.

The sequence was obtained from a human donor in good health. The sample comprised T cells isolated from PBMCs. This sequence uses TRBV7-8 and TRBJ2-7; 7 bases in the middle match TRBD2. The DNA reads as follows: TGTGCCAGCAGCCCGGGGAGGACTAGATACTACGAGCAGTACTTC. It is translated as CASSPGRTRYYEQYF.